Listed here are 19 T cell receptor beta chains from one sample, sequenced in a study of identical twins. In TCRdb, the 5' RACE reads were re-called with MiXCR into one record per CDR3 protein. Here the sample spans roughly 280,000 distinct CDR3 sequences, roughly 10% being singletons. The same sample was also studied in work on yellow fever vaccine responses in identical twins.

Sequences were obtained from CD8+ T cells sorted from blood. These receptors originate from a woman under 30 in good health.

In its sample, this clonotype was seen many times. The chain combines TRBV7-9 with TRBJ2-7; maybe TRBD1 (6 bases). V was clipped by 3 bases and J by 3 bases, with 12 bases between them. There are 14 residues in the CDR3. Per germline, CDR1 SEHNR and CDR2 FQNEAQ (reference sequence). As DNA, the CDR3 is TGTGCCAGCAGCTTTGAACAGGGCAACTACGAGCAGTACTTC. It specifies CASSFEQGNYEQYF.

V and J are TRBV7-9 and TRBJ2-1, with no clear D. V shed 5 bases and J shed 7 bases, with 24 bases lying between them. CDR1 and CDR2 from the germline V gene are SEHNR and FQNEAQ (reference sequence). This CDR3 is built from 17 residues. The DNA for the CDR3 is TGTGCCAGCAGCCCACCCCTGGGCCGACCAAAAGAGAATGAGCAGTTCTTC. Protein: CASSPPLGRPKENEQFF.

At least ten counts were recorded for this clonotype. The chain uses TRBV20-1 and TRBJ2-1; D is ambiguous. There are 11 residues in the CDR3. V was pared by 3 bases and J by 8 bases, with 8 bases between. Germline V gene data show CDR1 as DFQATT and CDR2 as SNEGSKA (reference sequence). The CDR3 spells CSASNHDEQFF. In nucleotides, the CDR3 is TGCAGTGCTAGCAACCACGATGAGCAGTTCTTC.

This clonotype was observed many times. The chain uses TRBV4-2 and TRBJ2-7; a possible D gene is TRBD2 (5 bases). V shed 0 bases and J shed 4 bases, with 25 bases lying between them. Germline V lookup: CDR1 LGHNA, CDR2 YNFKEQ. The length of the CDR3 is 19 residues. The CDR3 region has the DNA TGTGCCAGCAGCCAAGATCAGGTTTGGACTCCTCCTAATTCTTACGAGCAGTACTTC. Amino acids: CASSQDQVWTPPNSYEQYF.

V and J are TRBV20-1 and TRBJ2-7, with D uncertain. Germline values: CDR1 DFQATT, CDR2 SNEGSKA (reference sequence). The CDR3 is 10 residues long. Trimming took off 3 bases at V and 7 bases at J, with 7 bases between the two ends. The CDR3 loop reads CSASLGEQYF. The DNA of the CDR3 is TGCAGTGCTAGTTTGGGGGAGCAGTACTTC.

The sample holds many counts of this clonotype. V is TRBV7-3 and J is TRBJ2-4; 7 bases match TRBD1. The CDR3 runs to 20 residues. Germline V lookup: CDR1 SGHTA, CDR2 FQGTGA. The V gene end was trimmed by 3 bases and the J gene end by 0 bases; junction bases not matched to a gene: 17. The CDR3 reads CASSLPKSLPGQLAKNIQYF. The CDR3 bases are TGTGCCAGCAGCTTGCCCAAATCTCTACCGGGACAGCTAGCCAAAAACATTCAGTACTTC.

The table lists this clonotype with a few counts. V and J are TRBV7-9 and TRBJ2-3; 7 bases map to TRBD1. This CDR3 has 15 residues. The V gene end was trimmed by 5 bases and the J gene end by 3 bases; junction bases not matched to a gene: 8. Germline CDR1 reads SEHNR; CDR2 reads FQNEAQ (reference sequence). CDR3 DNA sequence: TGTGCCAGCAGCCCACCGACAGGGAAGACAGATACGCAGTATTTT. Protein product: CASSPPTGKTDTQYF.

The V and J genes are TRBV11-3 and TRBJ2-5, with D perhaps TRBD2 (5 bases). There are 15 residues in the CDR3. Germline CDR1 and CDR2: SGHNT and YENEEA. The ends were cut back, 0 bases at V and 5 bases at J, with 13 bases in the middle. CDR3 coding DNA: TGTGCCAGCAGCTTAGACCTCATAGCGTGCGAGACCCAGTACTTC. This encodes CASSLDLIACETQYF.

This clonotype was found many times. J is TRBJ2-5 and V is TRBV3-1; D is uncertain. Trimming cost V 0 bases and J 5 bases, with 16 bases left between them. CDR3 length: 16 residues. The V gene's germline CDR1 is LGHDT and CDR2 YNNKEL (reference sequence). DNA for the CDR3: TGTGCCAGCAGCCAAGAGATAGCCCAAGTATCCGAGACCCAGTACTTC. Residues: CASSQEIAQVSETQYF.

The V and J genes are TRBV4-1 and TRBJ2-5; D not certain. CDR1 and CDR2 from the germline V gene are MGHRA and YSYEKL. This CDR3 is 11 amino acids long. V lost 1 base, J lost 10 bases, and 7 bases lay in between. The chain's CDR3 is CASSQGVFQYF. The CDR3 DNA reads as TGCGCCAGCAGCCAAGGCGTGTTCCAGTACTTC.

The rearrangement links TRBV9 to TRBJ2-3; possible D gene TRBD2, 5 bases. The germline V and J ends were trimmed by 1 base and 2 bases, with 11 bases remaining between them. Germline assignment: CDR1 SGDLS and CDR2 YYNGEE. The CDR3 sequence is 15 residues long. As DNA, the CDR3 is TGTGCCAGCAGCGTATCGGGGATCCACACAGATACGCAGTATTTT. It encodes CASSVSGIHTDTQYF.

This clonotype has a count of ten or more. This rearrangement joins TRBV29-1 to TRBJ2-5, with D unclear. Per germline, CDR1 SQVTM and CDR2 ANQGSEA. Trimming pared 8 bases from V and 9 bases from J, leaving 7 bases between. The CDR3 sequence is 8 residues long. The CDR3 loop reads CSLKPQYF. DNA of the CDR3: TGCAGCCTTAAACCCCAGTACTTC.

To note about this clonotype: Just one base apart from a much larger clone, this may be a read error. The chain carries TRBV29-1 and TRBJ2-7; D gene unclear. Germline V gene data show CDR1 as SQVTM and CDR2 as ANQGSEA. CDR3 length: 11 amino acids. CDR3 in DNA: TGCAGCGTTTCTCCCCCAGGCGAGCTGTACTTC. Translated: CSVSPPGELYF.

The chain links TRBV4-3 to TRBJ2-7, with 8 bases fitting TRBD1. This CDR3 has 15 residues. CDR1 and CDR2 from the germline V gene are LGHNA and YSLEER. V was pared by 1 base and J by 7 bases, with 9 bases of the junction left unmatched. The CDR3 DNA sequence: TGCGCCAGCAGCCAAGTCACCAGGGGGCTGGGGGAGCAGTACTTC. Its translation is CASSQVTRGLGEQYF.

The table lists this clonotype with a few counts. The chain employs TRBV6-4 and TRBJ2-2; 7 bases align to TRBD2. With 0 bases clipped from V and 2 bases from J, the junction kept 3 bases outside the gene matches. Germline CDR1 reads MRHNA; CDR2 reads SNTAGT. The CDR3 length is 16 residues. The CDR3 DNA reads TGTGCCAGCAGTGACTCTCCTAGCGGAAACACCGGGGAGCTGTTTTTT. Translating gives CASSDSPSGNTGELFF.

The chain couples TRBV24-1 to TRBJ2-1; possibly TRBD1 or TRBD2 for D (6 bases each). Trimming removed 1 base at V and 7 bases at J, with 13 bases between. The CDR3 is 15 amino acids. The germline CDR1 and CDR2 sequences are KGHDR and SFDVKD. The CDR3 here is CATSDFGGAVNEQFF. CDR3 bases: TGTGCCACCAGTGATTTCGGGGGCGCGGTTAATGAGCAGTTCTTC.

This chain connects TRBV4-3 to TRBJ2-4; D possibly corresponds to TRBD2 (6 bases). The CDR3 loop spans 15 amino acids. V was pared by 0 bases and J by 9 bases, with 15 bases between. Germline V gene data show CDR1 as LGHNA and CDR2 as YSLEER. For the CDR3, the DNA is TGCGCCAGCAGCCAAGATTTGGCGGGATATGGCATTCAGTACTTC. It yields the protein CASSQDLAGYGIQYF.

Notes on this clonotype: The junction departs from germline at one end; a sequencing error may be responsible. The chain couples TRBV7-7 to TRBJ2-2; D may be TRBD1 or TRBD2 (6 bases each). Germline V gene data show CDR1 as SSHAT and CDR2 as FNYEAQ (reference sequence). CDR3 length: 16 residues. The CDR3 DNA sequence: TGTGCTAGCAGCTTAGAAGGGGGGCCCCCCACCGGGGAGCTGTTTTTT. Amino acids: CASSLEGGPPTGELFF.

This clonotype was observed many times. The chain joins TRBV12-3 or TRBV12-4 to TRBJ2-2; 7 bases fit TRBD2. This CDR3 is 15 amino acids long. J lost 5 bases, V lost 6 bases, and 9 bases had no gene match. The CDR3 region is CASRLTPGGTGELFF. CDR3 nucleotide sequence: TGTGCCAGCAGGTTGACCCCCGGGGGGACCGGGGAGCTGTTTTTT.